What follows are 23 T cell receptor beta chains derived from one specimen sequenced in a study of neurological immune-mediated disorders. TCRdb reprocessed the 5' RACE reads with MiXCR, giving one entry per CDR3 protein. Among tens of thousands of distinct CDR3 sequences listed, almost 7.5% were seen once. Sample: PBMCs. Receptors originate from a woman between 35 and 50 years old in good health.

This clonotype was counted ten times or more. The CDR3 nucleotides read TGCGCCAGCAGCCAGAATCCGGACGGGCCCGTGGGGCAGTACGTC. It specifies CASSQNPDGPVGQYV. The chain carries TRBV4-1 and TRBJ2-7; no clear D gene. The CDR3 loop spans 15 amino acids. CDR1 is MGHRA and CDR2 is YSYEKL in the germline V gene. V was trimmed by 3 bases and J by 9 bases, leaving 21 bases between them.

This clonotype was detected only a few times. The chain employs TRBV29-1 and TRBJ2-3; D assignment may be TRBD1 or TRBD2 (5 bases each). Trimming took 5 bases from V and 4 from J, leaving 19 bases between them. Per germline, CDR1 SQVTM and CDR2 ANQGSEA. The CDR3 has 15 residues. The CDR3 DNA sequence: TGCAGCGTTACTCGCGGGCTGCTGGGGGCAGATACGCAGTATTTT. It codes for CSVTRGLLGADTQYF.

This clonotype was picked up many times. The genes are TRBV20-1 and TRBJ1-2; D ambiguous. Trimming took 4 bases from V and 0 from J, leaving 18 bases between them. There are 16 residues in the CDR3. Germline V gives CDR1 DFQATT, CDR2 SNEGSKA (reference sequence). The CDR3 coding sequence is TGCAGTGCTAAGTCCCCGTCCGTACTAGCTAACTATGGCTACACCTTC. It specifies CSAKSPSVLANYGYTF.

This clonotype was recorded many times. The rearrangement uses TRBV6-5 and TRBJ2-2, with 9 bases aligning to TRBD2. V gave up 0 bases and J gave up 5 bases; unmatched junction bases: 4. Germline V gene sequence: CDR1 MNHEY, CDR2 SVGAGI. The CDR3 totals 16 residues. CDR3 protein: CASSYSAGGGTGELFF. Here the CDR3 DNA reads TGTGCCAGCAGTTACTCTGCGGGGGGGGGGACCGGGGAGCTGTTTTTT.

This clonotype was seen a handful of times. The chain combines TRBV11-3 with TRBJ2-7; no clear D gene. V lost 3 bases and J lost 2, with 11 bases in between. The CDR3 extends over 14 amino acids. Germline assignment: CDR1 SGHNT and CDR2 YENEEA. Here the CDR3 DNA reads TGTGCCAGCAGCTTTGGCAACAATCCCTACGAGCAGTACTTC. This gives the protein CASSFGNNPYEQYF.

This clonotype has ten or more counts. This chain connects TRBV20-1 to TRBJ2-3; D remains ambiguous. Germline CDR1 DFQATT, CDR2 SNEGSKA (reference sequence). Trimming removed 3 bases at V and 5 bases at J, with 12 bases between. The length of the CDR3 is 13 residues. The CDR3 sequence is CSASPRSEDTQYF. The CDR3 DNA follows: TGCAGTGCTAGTCCCAGGTCGGAAGATACGCAGTATTTT.

This clonotype was counted ten times or more. The rearrangement uses TRBV5-1 and TRBJ2-1, with 8 bases aligning to TRBD2. Germline V lookup: CDR1 SGHRS, CDR2 YFSETQ. V was pared by 2 bases and J by 3 bases, with 4 bases of the junction left unmatched. There are 15 residues in the CDR3. This chain's CDR3 is CASSFAGGHYNEQFF. The CDR3 DNA reads as TGCGCCAGCAGCTTCGCGGGGGGCCACTACAATGAGCAGTTCTTC. Based on the CDR3 plus reference TRBV5-1 and TRBJ2-1, the full variable domain is KAGVTQTPRYLIKTRGQQVTLSCSPISGHRSVSWYQQTPGQGLQFLFEYFSETQRNKGNFPGRFSGRQFSNSRSEMNVSTLELGDSALYLCASSFAGGHYNEQFFGPGTRLTVL.

This clonotype was seen ten or more times. The chain employs TRBV2 and TRBJ2-1, with D perhaps TRBD1 (6 bases). CDR3 size: 17 residues. V was pared by 3 bases and J by 1 base, with 16 bases between. CDR1 is SNHLY and CDR2 is FYNNEI in the germline V gene. The CDR3 bases are TGTGCCAGCAGTGAGGGGGCCCTAGAGCGGTCCTACAATGAGCAGTTCTTC. It specifies CASSEGALERSYNEQFF.

The table lists this clonotype with many counts. The rearrangement links TRBV12-3 or TRBV12-4 to TRBJ1-3; D remains unclear. The V end was cut by 6 bases, the J end by 4 bases, with 4 bases between. This CDR3 comprises 11 residues. CDR3 loop: CASSPGNTIYF. In nucleotides, the CDR3 is TGTGCCAGCAGCCCCGGAAACACCATATATTTT.

This clonotype was found many times. This sequence joins TRBV7-8 and TRBJ2-7, with D hard to call. The germline CDR1 and CDR2 sequences are SGHVS and FQNEAQ. There are 13 residues in the CDR3. Trimming took off 1 base at V and 3 bases at J, with 7 bases between the two ends. Here the CDR3 DNA reads TGTGCCAGCAGCTTAGGGGGTGGCTACGAGCAGTACTTC. Translating gives CASSLGGGYEQYF.

This clonotype was seen many times. In DNA, the CDR3 is TGCGCCAGCAGCTTGGGACAGGGGACTATCCAAGAGACCCAGTACTTC. Translated, it gives CASSLGQGTIQETQYF. V gene TRBV5-1 combines with J gene TRBJ2-5, with D possibly being TRBD1 (8 bases). V lost 0 bases, J lost 1 base, and 13 bases lay in between. This CDR3 comprises 16 residues. Germline V gene sequence: CDR1 SGHRS, CDR2 YFSETQ.

This clonotype appeared many times. V and J are TRBV20-1 and TRBJ2-3; 9 nucleotides agree with TRBD2. V shed 5 bases, J shed 0 bases, and the junction held 9 bases outside the gene matches. Germline V lookup: CDR1 DFQATT, CDR2 SNEGSKA (reference sequence). The length of the CDR3 is 16 residues. In DNA, the CDR3 is TGCAGTGCTTGGGGGCTAGCGGGGAGAAGCACAGATACGCAGTATTTT. This encodes CSAWGLAGRSTDTQYF.

Many counts were recorded for this clonotype. V gene TRBV4-2 combines with J gene TRBJ2-1, with 13 bases matching TRBD2. CDR3 length: 16 amino acids. CDR1 and CDR2 (germline): LGHNA, YNFKEQ. The V and J ends lost 0 bases and 10 bases, in that order; junction bases with no gene match: 6. CDR3 sequence (DNA): TGTGCCAGCAGCCAAGAACCGGGACTAGCGGGGCCGGAGCAGTTCTTC. Encoded protein: CASSQEPGLAGPEQFF.

This clonotype was observed many times. The CDR3 DNA follows: TGTGCCAGCAGCCAAGAGCCCAGGGCGGACTACGAGCAGTACTTC. Amino acids: CASSQEPRADYEQYF. This rearrangement joins TRBV3-1 to TRBJ2-7; weak D call: TRBD1 (5 bases). This CDR3 is 15 amino acids long. Between the trimmed V and J ends, which lost 0 bases and 3 bases, there was a span of 12 bases. CDR1 is LGHDT, CDR2 YNNKEL, per germline (reference sequence).

This clonotype has ten or more counts. This chain joins TRBV11-2 and TRBJ2-7; D unresolved. CDR3 size: 13 residues. Trimming stripped 2 bases from V and 3 bases from J, with 8 bases between. CDR1 SGHAT and CDR2 FQNNGV come from the germline V gene. The CDR3 coding sequence is TGTGCCAGCAGCTTATTCGGCAACTACGAGCAGTACTTC. It is translated as CASSLFGNYEQYF.

This clonotype was counted many times. The V and J genes are TRBV5-1 and TRBJ2-3; D unclear. This CDR3 spans 14 amino acids. The V end lost 4 bases, the J end lost 2 bases, and 11 bases lay between the germline ends. In germline, CDR1 is SGHRS, CDR2 YFSETQ. CDR3 DNA sequence: TGCGCCAGCAGCCCGCCCGGTTTCACAGATACGCAGTATTTT. Translated, it gives CASSPPGFTDTQYF.

This clonotype was found many times. The rearrangement uses TRBV10-3 and TRBJ2-1, with a weak D call TRBD1 (6 bases). The CDR3 runs 14 residues. Trimming shortened V by 4 bases and J by 2 bases, and 9 bases separated the two germline ends. Germline V CDR1 and CDR2: ENHRY, SYGVKD. CDR3 nucleotides: TGTGCCATCAGTGGCAGGGGTACCTACAATGAGCAGTTCTTC. Protein product: CAISGRGTYNEQFF.

Many counts were recorded for this clonotype. The chain recombines TRBV7-2 with TRBJ1-5, with a possible D match to TRBD1 (5 bases). Germline CDR1 SGHTA, CDR2 FQGNSA. This CDR3 is 14 amino acids long. V was clipped by 2 bases and J by 5 bases, with 10 bases between them. CDR3 region: CASSLYRGDQPQHF. In DNA, the CDR3 is TGTGCCAGCAGCTTATACCGGGGGGATCAGCCCCAGCATTTT. Full variable domain (remainder filled in from reference TRBV7-2 and TRBJ1-5): GAGVSQSPSNKVTEKGKDVELRCDPISGHTALYWYRQSLGQGLEFLIYFQGNSAPDKSGLPSDRFSAERTGGSVSTLTIQRTQQEDSAVYLCASSLYRGDQPQHFGDGTRLSIL.

There are many counts of this clonotype. The chain carries TRBV10-3 and TRBJ2-1, with 9 bases fitting TRBD1. The ends lost 3 bases at V and 9 bases at J; junction bases unmatched: 9. The length of the CDR3 is 15 residues. Germline-derived CDR1 and CDR2 are ENHRY and SYGVKD. CDR3 sequence: CAISEVETGGREQFF. The CDR3 DNA follows: TGTGCCATCAGTGAAGTAGAGACAGGGGGTCGTGAGCAGTTCTTC.

This clonotype occurred many times. J is TRBJ2-5 and V is TRBV5-1; D is ambiguous. The germline V gene has CDR1 SGHRS and CDR2 YFSETQ. V shed 0 bases and J shed 1 base, with 10 bases lying between them. CDR3 length equals 15 residues. Here the CDR3 reads CASSLDFTVQETQYF. In DNA form, the CDR3 reads TGCGCCAGCAGCTTGGATTTTACCGTCCAAGAGACCCAGTACTTC.

This clonotype was seen ten or more times. V usage is TRBV7-6 and J usage is TRBJ2-2, with D hard to call. Trimming cost V 4 bases and J 4 bases, with 7 bases left between them. This CDR3 is built from 13 residues. CDR1 and CDR2 from the germline V gene are SGHVS and FNYEAQ. In DNA form, the CDR3 reads TGTGCCAGCAGCTCCCGCCTCACCGGGGAGCTGTTTTTT. This sequence encodes CASSSRLTGELFF.

This clonotype has at least ten counts. The chain is built from TRBV27 and TRBJ2-6, with 8 bases aligning to TRBD1. The trim removed 1 base at V and 1 base at J, leaving 6 bases unmatched. This CDR3 spans 18 amino acids. Looked up from germline, CDR1 is MNHEY and CDR2 is SMNVEV (reference sequence). Here the CDR3 reads CASSLLGTGLSGANVLTF. The DNA for the CDR3 is TGTGCCAGCAGTTTATTAGGGACAGGTTTGTCTGGGGCCAACGTCCTGACTTTC.

This clonotype was observed many times. The chain has TRBV5-1 and TRBJ1-5, with TRBD1 matching over 7 bases. Germline CDR1 reads SGHRS; CDR2 reads YFSETQ. CDR3 length equals 15 residues. The V segment lost 4 bases and the J segment 2 bases; nucleotides outside the gene matches: 6. CDR3 coding DNA: TGCGCCAGCAGCCCAGAGGGGGCTGGCAATCAGCCCCAGCATTTT. Amino acids: CASSPEGAGNQPQHF.